The 10 T cell receptor beta chains below were found in one sample sequenced in a study of blood T cell repertoires in COVID-19. Clones were sequenced by immunoSEQ multiplex PCR, and TCRdb holds only the in-frame ones, with some missing. The sample shows some 250,000 clones, roughly 90% of them seen only once. The sequenced material came from PBMCs or T cells enriched from blood (not recorded which). These receptors were taken from a woman in her thirties with acute COVID-19.

This rearrangement joins TRBV9 to TRBJ1-1; no definite D call. The V gene lost 3 bases and the J gene lost 0 bases, with 9 bases spanning the gap. Per the germline V gene, CDR1 is SGDLS and CDR2 is YYNGEE. The CDR3 length is 14 residues. The CDR3 DNA follows: TGTGCCAGCAGCGCCTCGGGATTGAACACTGAAGCTTTCTTT. Translated: CASSASGLNTEAFF.

The genes are TRBV28 and TRBJ1-1; D unclear. Germline CDR1 is MDHEN and CDR2 is SYDVKM. The CDR3 has 14 amino acids. The V gene lost 5 bases and the J gene lost 4 bases, with 14 bases spanning the gap. CDR3 nucleotides: TGTGCCAGCAGTAGACCTCCGCGGGTCACTGAAGCTTTCTTT. Encoded protein: CASSRPPRVTEAFF.

V usage is TRBV5-1 and J usage is TRBJ2-7; weak D call: TRBD1 (6 bases). The germline gives CDR1 SGHRS, CDR2 YFSETQ. Trimming removed 0 bases from V and 2 bases from J, with 15 bases in between. This CDR3 comprises 16 residues. CDR3 nucleotide sequence: TGCGCCAGCAGCTTGGGATATACAGGGAACACCTACGAGCAGTACTTC. Amino acid sequence: CASSLGYTGNTYEQYF.

The rearrangement links TRBV4-1 to TRBJ1-1, with D uncertain. Trimming took 0 bases from V and 3 from J, leaving 8 bases between them. The CDR3 is 14 amino acids. Germline assignment: CDR1 MGHRA and CDR2 YSYEKL. The CDR3 DNA sequence: TGCGCCAGCAGCCAAGACGGGGAGGACACTGAAGCTTTCTTT. It specifies CASSQDGEDTEAFF.

This chain links TRBV29-1 with TRBJ1-1, with TRBD1 matching 7 bases. Germline loops: CDR1 SQVTM, CDR2 ANQGSEA. The CDR3 extends over 12 amino acids. Trimming took 8 bases from V and 5 from J; bases not matched to a gene: 8. CDR3 nucleotides: TGCAGCTTTCGAAGGGGGCAGACTGAAGCTTTCTTT. This gives the protein CSFRRGQTEAFF.

This chain joins TRBV5-1 and TRBJ1-2, with D perhaps matching TRBD1 (6 bases). The CDR3 is 14 amino acids. V lost 2 bases and J 8 bases, leaving 16 bases between the germline ends. Germline lookup yields CDR1 SGHRS and CDR2 YFSETQ. The CDR3, as DNA: TGCGCCAGCAGCTTATCACAGGGTGTCAAGGGCTACACCTTC. This sequence encodes CASSLSQGVKGYTF.

The CDR3 coding sequence is TGTGCCAGCAGCCCCCGGACAGCCAATAACTATGGCTACACCTTC. This translates into CASSPRTANNYGYTF. The gene calls are TRBV7-8 and TRBJ1-2, with D possibly being TRBD1 (6 bases). The germline V gene has CDR1 SGHVS and CDR2 FQNEAQ. Trimming removed 5 bases from V and 1 base from J, with 14 bases in between. This CDR3 comprises 15 residues.

In its sample, this clone was seen a few times. The chain has TRBV7-2 and TRBJ1-2; TRBD1 is a possible D gene (6 bases). The V gene's germline CDR1 is SGHTA and CDR2 FQGNSA. The V and J ends lost 7 bases and 7 bases respectively, with 19 bases between them. The CDR3 spans 14 residues. The CDR3 region has the DNA TGTGCCAGCACCTCCAGAACAGGGACCTCTGGCTACACCTTC. Its protein is CASTSRTGTSGYTF. Complete variable domain (other parts from reference TRBV7-2 and TRBJ1-2): GAGVSQSPSNKVTEKGKDVELRCDPISGHTALYWYRQSLGQGLEFLIYFQGNSAPDKSGLPSDRFSAERTGGSVSTLTIQRTQQEDSAVYLCASTSRTGTSGYTFGSGTRLTVV.

The rearrangement links TRBV3-1 (or the pseudogene TRBV3-2) to TRBJ2-1, with TRBD2 identical over 10 bases. The CDR3 is 16 amino acids. The V segment lost 6 bases and the J segment 5 bases; nucleotides outside the gene matches: 10. CDR1 is LGHDT and CDR2 is YNNKEL in the germline V gene (reference sequence). This CDR3 reads CASSFLGTSVDNEQFF. The CDR3 coding sequence is TGTGCCAGCAGTTTCCTCGGGACTAGCGTAGACAATGAGCAGTTCTTC.

This chain joins TRBV30 and TRBJ2-5, with a tentative D call TRBD1 (5 bases). This CDR3 has 16 amino acids. Trimming stripped 0 bases from V and 5 bases from J, with 19 bases between. Germline CDR1 is GTSNPN and CDR2 is SVGIG (reference sequence). CDR3 bases: TGTGCCTGGAGTGTACCAATAAGGGGTTTTGGGGAGACCCAGTACTTC. It codes for CAWSVPIRGFGETQYF.